This T cell receptor beta chain was documented in a study of blood T cell repertoires in COVID-19. About the study: COVID-19 samples, acute and convalescent, were from the United States, Italy and Spain. PBMCs, B-cell-depleted T cells, or T cells were the source of the cDNA or gDNA that made up the material.

Germline V gene data show CDR1 as SGHNT and CDR2 as YENEEA. Trimming removed 5 bases from V and 10 bases from J, with 19 bases in between. There are 14 residues in the CDR3. Original analysis: The authors estimated nucleated cell counts from reference gene primer amplification. Assay used: immunoSEQ multiplex PCR; TCRdb lists only in-frame clones, some missing. The V and J calls and clone size come from that table; D and trimming were worked out from the DNA. The repertoire includes 110,000 to 150,000 clones, roughly 84% of them detected once, and 35% to 50% sits in the top ten. The chain joins TRBV11-3 to TRBJ2-3; possibly TRBD2 for D (5 bases). The specimen sequenced was peripheral blood. This TCR came from a human donor in a cohort sampled during active COVID-19. CDR3 DNA sequence: TGTGCCAGCAGCCCAGAGGGTTGGAGCGCGGCGCAGTATTTT. Translation: CASSPEGWSAAQYF.